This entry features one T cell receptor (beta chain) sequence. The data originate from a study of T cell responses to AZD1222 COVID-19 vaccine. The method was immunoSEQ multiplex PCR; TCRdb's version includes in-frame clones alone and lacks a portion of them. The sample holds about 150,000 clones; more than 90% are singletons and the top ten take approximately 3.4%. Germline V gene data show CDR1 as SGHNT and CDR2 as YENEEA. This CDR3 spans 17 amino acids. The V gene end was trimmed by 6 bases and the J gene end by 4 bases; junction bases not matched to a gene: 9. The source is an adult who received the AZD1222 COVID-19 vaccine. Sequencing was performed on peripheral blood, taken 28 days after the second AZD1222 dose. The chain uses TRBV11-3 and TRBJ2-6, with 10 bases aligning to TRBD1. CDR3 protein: CASRPGTGVSGANVLTF. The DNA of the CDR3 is TGTGCCAGCAGGCCCGGGACAGGGGTTTCAGGGGCCAACGTCCTGACTTTC.